Following are 7 T cell receptor delta chains from one sample sequenced in a study of gamma-delta chains in newborns, infants, children. TCRdb redid the clone calls on the reads with CATT. The sample lists 2,000 to 3,000 delta-chain clones; around 1% were seen once. The sequenced sample was blood. The source is a child who was a newborn, infant or young child, either healthy, febrile or measles-vaccinated (not recorded which).

As regards this clone: TCRdb has a much larger clone's protein, which differs at residue 17 from the translation of this DNA, likely because of a read error; what is shown is the protein translated from the DNA. The chain links TRDV2 to TRDJ3; 12 bases are shared with TRDD3. The germline CDR1 and CDR2 sequences are GEAIGNYY and EKD. The CDR3 loop spans 19 amino acids. CDR3 nucleotide sequence: TGTGCCTGTGACACCGTACTGGGGGATACCACCTGGGACACCCGACAGTTGTTTTTC. Translating it yields CACDTVLGDTTWDTRQLFF.

This clone was observed a few times. TCRdb's entry gives the protein of a much larger clone, which mismatches this DNA's translation at residue 10, likely from a read error; the protein reported here is translated from the DNA. This chain links TRDV2 with TRDJ3; 9 nucleotides agree with TRDD3. The V and J ends lost 3 bases and 0 bases, in that order; junction bases with no gene match: 11. Germline V gene lookup returns CDR1 GEAIGNYY and CDR2 EKD. The CDR3 is made up of 20 amino acids. For the CDR3, the DNA is TGTGCCTGTGACCCGGCTACTGGGGGAACGAGCTCCTGGGACACCCGACAGATGTTTTTC. It codes for CACDPATGGTSSWDTRQMFF.

This clone was seen a handful of times. The protein TCRdb lists belongs to a much larger clone and differs from this DNA's translation at residue 6, which points to a read error; the protein shown is made from the DNA. The chain employs TRDV2 and TRDJ3; TRDD3 might be the D (6 bases). The CDR3 contains 18 residues. The V gene lost 2 bases and the J gene lost 0 bases, with 13 bases spanning the gap. CDR1 is GEAIGNYY, CDR2 EKD, per germline. This chain's CDR3 is CACDKSGYRSWDTRQMFF. The CDR3 nucleotides are TGTGCCTGTGACAAGTCAGGATACCGCTCCTGGGACACCCGACAGATGTTTTTC.

This clone is classed as large (0.1 to 1%). Other DNA sequences from this sample encode an identical CDR3 as well. The rearrangement joins TRDV2 to TRDJ3; 13 nucleotides match TRDD3. Losses at the gene ends were 0 bases for V and 0 bases for J; bases not matched to a gene: 7. This CDR3 has 21 amino acids. Germline loops: CDR1 GEAIGNYY, CDR2 EKD. The DNA for the CDR3 is TGTGCCTGTGACACCGTACTGGGGGATACGCTGTCCTCCTGGGACACCCGACAGATGTTTTTC. Translating it yields CACDTVLGDTLSSWDTRQMFF.

This clone came up a few times. TCRdb pairs this DNA with a much larger clone's protein that differs at residue 12, likely a read error; the protein shown was translated from the DNA. This chain joins TRDV3 and TRDJ1, with a tentative D call TRDD3 (5 bases). The CDR3 loop spans 16 amino acids. Germline-derived CDR1 and CDR2 are TVYSNPD and GDNSRS (reference sequence). CDR3 DNA sequence: TGTGCCTCCCCGGGGGTTCTGTTGGACTACACCGGTAAACTCATCTTT. Its protein product is CASPGVLLDYTGKLIF.

This clone showed up many times. Only one base separates this from a far larger clonotype, so it likely reflects a read error. Other DNA sequences of this sample code for an identical CDR3. V gene TRDV2 combines with J gene TRDJ3, with D tentatively TRDD3 (6 bases). This CDR3 comprises 18 residues. Germline V gene lookup returns CDR1 GEAIGNYY and CDR2 EKD. CDR3 sequence: CACDTVTWGSWDTRQMFF. CDR3 nucleotides: TGCGCCTGTGACACCGTCACCTGGGGCTCCTGGGACACCCGACAGATGTTTTTC.

By share, this clone ranks as medium-sized. It is likely a read error: a sequence one base away is far more abundant. Other DNA sequences of this sample code for an identical CDR3. The chain carries TRDV2 and TRDJ1, with TRDD3 matching 10 bases. The CDR3 runs to 14 residues. Germline V gives CDR1 GEAIGNYY, CDR2 EKD. Losses at the gene ends were 7 bases for V and 2 bases for J; bases not matched to a gene: 6. The CDR3 bases are TGTGCCTGCGACCTACTGGGGGATACCGATAAACTCATCTTT. It yields the protein CACDLLGDTDKLIF.